This TCR beta chain was sequenced during a study of T-cell memory formation after mild COVID-19. Turning to the study itself: Most TCR clusters belonged to a single donor. The study's findings and limits: In second-wave clones peaking day 37, SARS-CoV-2 specificity remained unconfirmed. Contracting CD4+ clones sat mainly in CM and EM; CD8+ in EMRA.

V gave up 4 bases and J gave up 5 bases, with 21 bases separating them. The CDR3 totals 16 residues. This clonotype was picked up a small number of times. Its specificity is unknown. TCRdb passed the 5' RACE reads through MiXCR, listing each CDR3 protein once. The sample has roughly 450,000 distinct CDR3 sequences; roughly 18% are singletons. This clonotype was obtained from an adult woman who had mild COVID-19 (a few samples of this study predate the infection). Cell type and time point are not known. Sequencing input: PBMCs or a T cell subset sorted from them (not recorded which). The chain recombines TRBV12-3 or TRBV12-4 with TRBJ2-7, with a possible D match to TRBD1 (5 bases). The CDR3 DNA reads TGTGCCAGCAGTTCCCTAGGGGCTAGTTTATTCAACGAGCAGTACTTC. Its protein is CASSSLGASLFNEQYF.